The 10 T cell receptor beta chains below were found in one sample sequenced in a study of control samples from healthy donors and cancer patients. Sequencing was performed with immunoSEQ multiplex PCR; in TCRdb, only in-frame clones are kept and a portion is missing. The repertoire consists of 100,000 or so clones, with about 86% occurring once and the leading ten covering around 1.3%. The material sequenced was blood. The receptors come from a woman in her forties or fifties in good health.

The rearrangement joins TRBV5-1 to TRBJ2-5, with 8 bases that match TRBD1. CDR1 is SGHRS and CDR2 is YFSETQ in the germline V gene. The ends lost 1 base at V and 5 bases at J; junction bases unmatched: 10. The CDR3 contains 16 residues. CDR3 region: CASSLLRTGRGETQYF. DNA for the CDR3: TGCGCCAGCAGCTTGTTGAGGACAGGGCGTGGGGAGACCCAGTACTTC.

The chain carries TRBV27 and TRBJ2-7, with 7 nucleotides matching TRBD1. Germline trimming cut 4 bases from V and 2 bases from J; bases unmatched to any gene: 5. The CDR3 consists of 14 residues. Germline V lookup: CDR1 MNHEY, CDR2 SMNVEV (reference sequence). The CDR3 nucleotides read TGTGCCAGCAGTTCTCGACAGGGTCCCTACGAGCAGTACTTC. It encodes CASSSRQGPYEQYF.

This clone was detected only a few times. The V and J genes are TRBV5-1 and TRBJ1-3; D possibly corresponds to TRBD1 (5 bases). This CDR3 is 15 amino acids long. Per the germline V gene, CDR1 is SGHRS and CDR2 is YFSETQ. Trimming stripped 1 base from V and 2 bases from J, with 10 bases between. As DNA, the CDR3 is TGCGCCAGCAGCTTGCCCAGGGATCCTGGAAACACCATATATTTT. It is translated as CASSLPRDPGNTIYF.

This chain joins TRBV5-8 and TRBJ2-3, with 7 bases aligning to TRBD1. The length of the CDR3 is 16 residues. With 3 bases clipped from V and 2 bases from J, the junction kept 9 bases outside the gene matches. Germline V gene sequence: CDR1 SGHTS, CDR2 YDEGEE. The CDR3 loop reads CASSSEGRGNTDTQYF. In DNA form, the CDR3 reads TGTGCCAGCAGCTCCGAGGGCAGGGGGAACACAGATACGCAGTATTTT.

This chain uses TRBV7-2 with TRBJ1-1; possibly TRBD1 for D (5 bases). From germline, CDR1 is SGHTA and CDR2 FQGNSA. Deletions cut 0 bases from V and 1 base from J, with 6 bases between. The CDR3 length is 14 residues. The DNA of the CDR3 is TGTGCCAGCAGCTTAGCCGGGGGGAACACTGAAGCTTTCTTT. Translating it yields CASSLAGGNTEAFF.

The CDR3 nucleotides are TGCAGCGCTGCGGGGACAGGGAGGTACAATGAGCAGTTCTTC. Translation: CSAAGTGRYNEQFF. This rearrangement joins TRBV29-1 to TRBJ2-1, with 9 nucleotides matching TRBD1. The CDR3 contains 14 residues. Germline CDR1 SQVTM, CDR2 ANQGSEA. Trimming cost V 7 bases and J 4 bases; bases outside gene matches: 8.

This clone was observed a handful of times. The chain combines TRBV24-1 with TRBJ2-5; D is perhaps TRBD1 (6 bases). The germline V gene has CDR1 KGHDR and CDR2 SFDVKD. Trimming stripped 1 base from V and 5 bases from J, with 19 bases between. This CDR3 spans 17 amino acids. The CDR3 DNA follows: TGTGCCACCAGTGATTTCCTCAGGCGCGAAAGGGGGGAGACCCAGTACTTC. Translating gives CATSDFLRRERGETQYF.

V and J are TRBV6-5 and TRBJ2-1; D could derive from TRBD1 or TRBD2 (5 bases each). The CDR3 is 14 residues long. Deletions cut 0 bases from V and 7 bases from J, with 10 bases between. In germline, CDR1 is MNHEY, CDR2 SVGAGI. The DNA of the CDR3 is TGTGCCAGCAGTTACTCGGGACGAGGGAATGAGCAGTTCTTC. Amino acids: CASSYSGRGNEQFF.

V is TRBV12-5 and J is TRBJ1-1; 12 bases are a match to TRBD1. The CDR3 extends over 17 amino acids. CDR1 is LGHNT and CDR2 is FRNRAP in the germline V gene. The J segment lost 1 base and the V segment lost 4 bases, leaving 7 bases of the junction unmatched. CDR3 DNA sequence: TGTGCTAGTGGTTCCCTGGCGGGACAGGGGGCGAACACTGAAGCTTTCTTT. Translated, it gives CASGSLAGQGANTEAFF.

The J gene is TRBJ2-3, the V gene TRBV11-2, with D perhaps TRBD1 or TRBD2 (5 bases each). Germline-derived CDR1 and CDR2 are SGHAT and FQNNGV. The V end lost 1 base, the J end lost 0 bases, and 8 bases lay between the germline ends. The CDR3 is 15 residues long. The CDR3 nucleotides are TGTGCCAGCAGCTTAGGGGGGTCTAGCACAGATACGCAGTATTTT. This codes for CASSLGGSSTDTQYF.